Listed here are 2 T cell receptor beta chains from one sample, sequenced in a study of CD8 T cells in Susac syndrome. Reverse transcription used about 0.45 to 1 ug RNA and random hexamers. TCRdb reprocessed the immunoSEQ multiplex PCR reads with MiXCR, giving one entry per CDR3 protein. The table records about 200,000 distinct CDR3 sequences, around 95% of them present only once. The material sequenced was CD4+ T cells from PBMCs. The origin of the receptors is a human donor with multiple sclerosis.

The chain recombines TRBV9 with TRBJ2-1, with D possibly being TRBD1 (5 bases). The ends were cut back, 4 bases at V and 0 bases at J, with 11 bases in the middle. CDR3 length: 15 amino acids. CDR1 is SGDLS, CDR2 YYNGEE, per germline. This CDR3 is CASSPIRGSYNEQFF. CDR3 sequence (DNA): TGTGCCAGCAGCCCTATTAGGGGCTCCTACAATGAGCAGTTCTTC.

V usage is TRBV20-1 and J usage is TRBJ2-1, with 7 bases aligning to TRBD1. V lost 6 bases, J lost 2 bases, and 4 bases stayed unmatched. The CDR3 has 13 amino acids. Per germline, CDR1 DFQATT and CDR2 SNEGSKA (reference sequence). Written as DNA, the CDR3 is TGCAGTGCCAGCAGGGGGACCTACAATGAGCAGTTCTTC. It is translated as CSASRGTYNEQFF.